This TCR beta chain was identified during a study of cytomegalovirus exposure and HLA in healthy donors. The CDR3 has 14 amino acids. V was trimmed by 0 bases and J by 13 bases, leaving 15 bases between them. Germline V gives CDR1 MNHEY, CDR2 SMNVEV (reference sequence). The PCR employed 60 Vbeta primers together with 13 Jbeta primers. The repertoire was sequenced with immunoSEQ multiplex PCR; TCRdb's copy has only in-frame clones and lacks some. The sample lists 130,000 or so clones, 75% to 80% occurring once. The sequence was collected from a woman aged 55-70 years in good health and CMV-seronegative. Sequencing input: PBMCs. The rearrangement links TRBV27 to TRBJ1-4, with a possible D match to TRBD1 (6 bases). CDR3 region: CASSLSRGQTGLFF. The CDR3 DNA follows: TGTGCCAGCAGTTTATCGCGCGGACAGACAGGACTGTTTTTT. The variable domain in full, completed from reference TRBV27 and TRBJ1-4, reads EAQVTQNPRYLITVTGKKLTVTCSQNMNHEYMSWYRQDPGLGLRQIYYSMNVEVTDKGDVPEGYKVSRKEKRNFPLILESPSPNQTSLYFCASSLSRGQTGLFFGSGTQLSVL.